This T cell receptor (beta chain) is drawn from a study of blood T cell repertoires in COVID-19. Study information: Samples representing acute and convalescent COVID-19 were sourced from the United States, Italy and Spain. Sample material is recorded as cDNA or gDNA derived from T cells, B-cell-depleted T cells, or PBMCs.

Seattle patient enrollment occurred during active infection, with longitudinal follow-up thereafter. Germline V gene data show CDR1 as SEHNR and CDR2 as FQNEAQ (reference sequence). Deletions cut 5 bases from V and 5 bases from J, with 12 bases between. The CDR3 runs to 13 residues. Per the study methods: The authors estimated nucleated cell counts from reference gene primer amplification. The method was immunoSEQ multiplex PCR; TCRdb's version includes in-frame clones alone and lacks a portion of them. V and J calls and clone size are given by that table; D and trimming were obtained from the DNA. The sample includes 410,000 or so clones, about 91% of them seen just once. This clone was seen a single time.

Material for sequencing was peripheral blood. This sequence joins TRBV7-9 and TRBJ1-2, with D unclear. The TCR sequence derives from a woman in her forties with COVID-19, enrolled during active disease. CDR3: CASSREGYYGYTF. In nucleotides, the CDR3 is TGTGCCAGCAGCCGGGAAGGCTATTATGGCTACACCTTC. The full variable domain, in which reference TRBV7-9 and TRBJ1-2 provide the parts outside the CDR3, is DTGVSQNPRHKITKRGQNVTFRCDPISEHNRLYWYRQTLGQGPEFLTYFQNEAQLEKSRLLSDRFSAERPKGSFSTLEIQRTEQGDSAMYLCASSREGYYGYTFGSGTRLTVV.